This T cell receptor (beta chain) originates from a study of control samples from healthy donors and cancer patients. Method: immunoSEQ multiplex PCR; TCRdb's copy keeps in-frame clones and lacks some. The sample lists tens of thousands of clones, approximately 93% occurring once. This receptor was obtained from a woman in her 40s with lung cancer. The sequenced sample consisted of PBMCs.

The DNA for the CDR3 is TGTGCCAGCAGCCAAGATTGGCGGAGGAGCCAAAACATTCAGTACTTC. Its protein is CASSQDWRRSQNIQYF. This rearrangement joins TRBV3-1 (or the pseudogene TRBV3-2) to TRBJ2-4, with a tentative D call TRBD2 (5 bases). This CDR3 region has 16 residues. Per germline, CDR1 LGHDT and CDR2 YNNKEL (reference sequence). V shed 0 bases and J shed 5 bases, with 14 bases lying between them.